A single sample gave rise to the 11 T cell receptor beta chains below, sequenced in a study of Ad26.COV2.S vaccination and SARS-CoV-2 variants. Assay: immunoSEQ multiplex PCR; the TCRdb copy retains only in-frame clones and omits some. The repertoire holds roughly 450,000 clones, with around 90% as singletons. The treatment denotes: roughly 20 received Ad26.COV2.S at low or high dose, single or two shots; roughly 5 received placebo; per-sample allocation not given. Specimen acquisition occurred on day 63 following the initial vaccine or placebo injection. Sequences were derived from peripheral blood, sampled in a trial of Ad26.COV2.S vaccine versus placebo. The receptors stem from a person between 18 and 59 years old who received the Ad26.COV2.S COVID-19 vaccine or a placebo.

This chain connects TRBV28 to TRBJ1-6, with D unresolved. CDR3 length: 13 amino acids. Germline CDR1 and CDR2: MDHEN and SYDVKM. V lost 8 bases and J 6 bases, leaving 11 bases between the germline ends. The CDR3 nucleotides are TGTGCCAGCGTCGATCGGGTTAATTCACCCCTCCACTTT. Amino acid sequence: CASVDRVNSPLHF. Supplemented by reference TRBV28 and TRBJ1-6, the full variable domain reads DVKVTQSSRYLVKRTGEKVFLECVQDMDHENMFWYRQDPGLGLRLIYFSYDVKMKEKGDIPEGYSVSREKKERFSLILESASTNQTSMYLCASVDRVNSPLHFGNGTRLTVT.

There are a few counts of this clone. The chain is built from TRBV11-2 and TRBJ2-1; D tentatively reads TRBD1 or TRBD2 (5 bases each). V gave up 0 bases and J gave up 4 bases, with 7 bases separating them. The CDR3 covers 14 residues. CDR1 is SGHAT and CDR2 is FQNNGV in the germline V gene. CDR3 nucleotides: TGTGCCAGCAGCTTAGAAGGGGAGTACAATGAGCAGTTCTTC. It is translated as CASSLEGEYNEQFF. Drawing the rest from reference TRBV11-2 and TRBJ2-1, the complete variable domain is EAGVAQSPRYKIIEKRQSVAFWCNPISGHATLYWYQQILGQGPKLLIQFQNNGVVDDSQLPKDRFSAERLKGVDSTLKIQPAKLEDSAVYLCASSLEGEYNEQFFGPGTRLTVL.

The genes are TRBV28 and TRBJ1-4; D might be TRBD1 (5 bases). Germline-derived CDR1 and CDR2 are MDHEN and SYDVKM. The CDR3 sequence is 14 residues long. Trimming shortened V by 4 bases and J by 6 bases, and 12 bases separated the two germline ends. CDR3: CASSSGGEYEKLFF. The CDR3, as DNA: TGTGCCAGCAGTTCGGGGGGAGAGTATGAAAAACTGTTTTTT.

V usage is TRBV29-1 and J usage is TRBJ2-3; D remains ambiguous. Germline CDR1 SQVTM, CDR2 ANQGSEA. The CDR3 covers 13 residues. The V and J ends lost 0 bases and 4 bases respectively, with 8 bases between them. CDR3 DNA: TGCAGCGTTGAAGAATACGTCGCAGATACGCAGTATTTT. Translation: CSVEEYVADTQYF.

The chain recombines TRBV10-3 with TRBJ2-3, with TRBD2 matching 7 bases. Germline CDR1 reads ENHRY; CDR2 reads SYGVKD. This CDR3 has 19 amino acids. V lost 2 bases, J lost 2 bases, and 16 bases stayed unmatched. CDR3 sequence reads: CAISEGSASGSYYTDTQYF. In DNA form, the CDR3 reads TGTGCCATCAGTGAGGGCTCGGCTAGCGGATCCTACTACACAGATACGCAGTATTTT.

The chain employs TRBV3-1 (or the pseudogene TRBV3-2) and TRBJ2-1; TRBD2 matches at 8 bases. The CDR3 runs to 14 residues. The V and J ends lost 2 bases and 10 bases, in that order; junction bases with no gene match: 7. CDR1 and CDR2 from the germline V gene are LGHDT and YNNKEL (reference sequence). The CDR3 DNA reads TGTGCCAGCAGCCAATCCGGACTAGCTCGGGAGCAGTTCTTC. Translation: CASSQSGLAREQFF.

The chain recombines TRBV12-3 or TRBV12-4 with TRBJ2-7; no definite D call. The V end lost 3 bases, the J end lost 6 bases, and 9 bases lay between the germline ends. The CDR3 extends over 12 amino acids. The CDR3: CASSFPVGEQYF. The CDR3, as DNA: TGTGCCAGCAGTTTCCCCGTAGGCGAGCAGTACTTC.

This CDR3 reads CASSSEDRGNYGYTF. The CDR3 region has the DNA TGTGCCAGCAGTTCAGAAGACAGGGGCAACTATGGCTACACCTTC. This sequence joins TRBV7-9 and TRBJ1-2; 8 bases are shared with TRBD1. Germline trimming cut 6 bases from V and 2 bases from J; bases unmatched to any gene: 8. This CDR3 region has 15 residues. Germline values: CDR1 SEHNR, CDR2 FQNEAQ (reference sequence).

The count of this clone is one. This sequence joins TRBV7-6 and TRBJ2-7; TRBD1 aligns across 9 bases. The CDR3 is made up of 15 amino acids. Per germline, CDR1 SGHVS and CDR2 FNYEAQ. The V gene end was trimmed by 5 bases and the J gene end by 1 base; junction bases not matched to a gene: 6. DNA of the CDR3: TGTGCCAGCAGCCGGACGGGACAGGGTTCCTACGAGCAGTACTTC. Residues: CASSRTGQGSYEQYF. Full variable domain (rest looked up from reference TRBV7-6 and TRBJ2-7): GAGVSQSPRYKVTKRGQDVALRCDPISGHVSLYWYRQALGQGPEFLTYFNYEAQQDKSGLPNDRFSAERPEGSISTLTIQRTEQRDSAMYRCASSRTGQGSYEQYFGPGTRLTVT.

The CDR3 coding sequence is TGTGCCTGGAGAGCAGGGATATCTGAAGCTTTCTTT. Translation gives CAWRAGISEAFF. The gene calls are TRBV30 and TRBJ1-1, with D possibly matching TRBD1 (5 bases). The CDR3 consists of 12 residues. Trimming shortened V by 3 bases and J by 6 bases, and 11 bases separated the two germline ends. Germline V gene lookup returns CDR1 GTSNPN and CDR2 SVGIG (reference sequence). Variable domain in full (rest from reference TRBV30 and TRBJ1-1): SQTIHQWPATLVQPVGSPLSLECTVEGTSNPNLYWYRQAAGRGLQLLFYSVGIGQISSEVPQNLSASRPQDRQFILSSKKLLLSDSGFYLCAWRAGISEAFFGQGTRLTVV.

V gene TRBV4-1 combines with J gene TRBJ2-1; D perhaps matches TRBD1 (6 bases). This CDR3 has 18 residues. V was shortened by 3 bases and J by 0 bases, with 18 bases between the two germline ends. Germline lookup yields CDR1 MGHRA and CDR2 YSYEKL. For the CDR3, the DNA is TGCGCCAGCAGCCATGTCGTTTCCGGGACAAGCTCCTACAATGAGCAGTTCTTC. This encodes CASSHVVSGTSSYNEQFF.